A selection of T cell receptor beta chains follows, all from one sample in a study of cytotoxic CD8 clonotypes in ibrutinib-treated CLL. Assay used: immunoSEQ multiplex PCR; TCRdb lists only in-frame clones, some missing. Among around 30,000 clones listed, approximately 62% were seen once. Sequences were derived from PBMCs, sampled before ibrutinib treatment. These receptors were taken from a human donor with chronic lymphocytic leukemia. Each CDR3 is given with its conserved first and last residue. The D gene is left open where the match is weak. A clone size is listed for some rows: how often the clone was seen (once, few, many), or a class if it is expanded.

>TRBV7-2|TRBJ2-7|.|17|TRBD2
CASSLAIAGVSSYEQYF
TGTGCCAGCAGCTTAGCGATTGCGGGAGTAAGCTCCTACGAGCAGTACTTC
>TRBV7-2|TRBJ2-7|few|11|.
CASSTPYEQYF
TGTGCCAGCAGCACCCCCTACGAGCAGTACTTC
>TRBV25-1|TRBJ2-1|.|15|.
CASSELGSRGNEQFF
TGTGCCAGCAGTGAATTGGGGAGCCGCGGCAATGAGCAGTTCTTC
>TRBV27|TRBJ1-1|.|16|.
CASTPGGWRMNTEAFF
TGTGCCAGCACTCCTGGGGGTTGGAGGATGAACACTGAAGCTTTCTTT
>TRBV18|TRBJ2-3|few|15|TRBD2
CASSPLSGATDTQYF
TGTGCCAGCTCACCATTGAGCGGGGCCACAGATACGCAGTATTTT
>TRBV19|TRBJ1-5|.|14|TRBD1
CASSMTGWNQPQHF
TGTGCCAGTAGTATGACAGGGTGGAATCAGCCCCAGCATTTT
>TRBV27|TRBJ2-5|once|13|.
CASKETGGETQYF
TGTGCCAGCAAGGAGACGGGCGGAGAGACCCAGTACTTC
>TRBV7-8|TRBJ2-1|.|16|.
CASSSRTSRGRGEQFF
TGTGCCAGCAGCTCCCGGACTAGTCGGGGGCGTGGTGAGCAGTTCTTC
>TRBV12-1|TRBJ1-1|.|15|.
CASSFVRTPKKEAFF
TGTGCCAGCAGCTTTGTCCGGACTCCGAAGAAGGAAGCTTTCTTT
>TRBV5-1|TRBJ2-2|.|17|TRBD2
CASSLFSGFPNTGELFF
TGCGCCAGCAGCTTGTTTAGCGGGTTCCCCAACACCGGGGAGCTGTTTTTT
>TRBV29-1|TRBJ1-2|few|15|.
CSVEVGHRAGNGYTF
TGCAGCGTTGAAGTGGGACACCGGGCGGGTAATGGCTACACCTTC
>TRBV6-5|TRBJ1-2|.|13|.
CASSYVGRGGYTF
TGTGCCAGCAGTTACGTGGGCAGGGGCGGCTACACCTTC
>TRBV7-9|TRBJ1-2|.|17|.
CASSSRGADSYNYGYTF
TGTGCCAGCAGTTCCAGGGGCGCCGATTCATACAACTATGGCTACACCTTC
>TRBV6-7|TRBJ2-1|few|18|TRBD1
CASSHTRDRTVIINEQFF
TGTGCCAGCAGTCACACCCGGGACAGAACAGTCATCATCAATGAGCAGTTCTTC
>TRBV6-6|TRBJ2-2|few|14|TRBD2
CASRRGALPGELFF
TGTGCCAGCCGGCGGGGGGCCTTGCCCGGGGAGCTGTTTTTT
>TRBV9|TRBJ1-1|.|14|.
CASSVSTERTEAFF
TGTGCCAGCAGCGTCAGTACGGAACGCACTGAAGCTTTCTTT
>TRBV28|TRBJ2-7|few|12|.
CASSSATYEQYF
TGTGCCAGCAGTTCGGCAACCTACGAGCAGTACTTC
>TRBV18|TRBJ2-7|.|16|TRBD1
CASSPWATGGMYEQYF
TGTGCCAGCTCACCATGGGCGACAGGGGGCATGTACGAGCAGTACTTC
>TRBV15|TRBJ1-5|.|16|.
CATSRDQAVAHQPQHF
TGTGCCACCAGCAGAGATCAGGCCGTGGCGCATCAGCCCCAGCATTTT
>TRBV7-8|TRBJ2-7|.|16|TRBD2
CASSLVPREARREQYF
TGTGCCAGCAGCTTAGTTCCCCGGGAGGCCCGAAGGGAGCAGTACTTC
>TRBV4-2|TRBJ1-1|.|14|.
CASSQELVNAEAFF
TGTGCCAGCAGCCAGGAATTGGTAAACGCTGAAGCTTTCTTT
>TRBV9|TRBJ1-6|few|17|TRBD1
CASSSRGDRAYNSPLHF
TGTGCCAGCAGCTCTAGGGGCGACAGGGCTTATAATTCACCCCTCCACTTT
>TRBV5-1|TRBJ2-1|.|17|.
CASSLGHPRLMNNEQFF
TGCGCCAGCAGCTTGGGACATCCGCGACTGATGAACAATGAGCAGTTCTTC
>TRBV9|TRBJ2-1|.|14|.
CASSVGGLAREEFF
TGTGCCAGCAGCGTAGGGGGGCTAGCGCGGGAAGAGTTCTTC
>TRBV7-2|TRBJ2-7|.|16|.
CASSLDAGHPYYEQYF
TGTGCCAGCAGCTTAGATGCGGGGCACCCCTACTACGAGCAGTACTTC
>TRBV4-3|TRBJ1-6|.|15|.
CASSQGHTRNSPLHF
TGCGCCAGCAGCCAGGGTCACACTCGGAATTCACCCCTCCACTTT
>TRBV7-2|TRBJ2-2|.|19|TRBD2
CASGTSGSGPVNTAGELFF
TGTGCCAGCGGGACTAGCGGGAGTGGGCCGGTGAATACGGCCGGGGAGCTGTTTTTT
>TRBV7-8|TRBJ1-5|few|14|.
CASSLWGEVQPQHF
TGTGCCAGCAGCTTGTGGGGGGAGGTTCAGCCCCAGCATTTT
>TRBV9|TRBJ2-2|.|13|.
CASSVGQPGELFF
TGTGCCAGCAGCGTAGGCCAACCCGGGGAGCTGTTTTTT
>TRBV7-7|TRBJ2-7|.|13|.
CASSLSQGGEQYF
TGTGCCAGCAGCTTATCACAGGGCGGGGAGCAGTACTTC
>TRBV13|TRBJ1-2|once|14|.
CASSFLYRANGYTF
TGTGCCAGCAGCTTCTTGTATAGAGCTAATGGCTACACCTTC
>TRBV11-1|TRBJ1-1|few|12|.
CASSLRQDEAFF
TGTGCCAGCAGCTTAAGGCAGGATGAGGCTTTCTTT
>TRBV28|TRBJ2-7|.|12|.
CASSLSSYEQYF
TGTGCCAGCAGTTTATCGAGCTACGAGCAGTACTTC
>TRBV29-1|TRBJ1-4|.|13|TRBD1
CSVAQGAYEKLFF
TGCAGCGTTGCCCAGGGGGCTTATGAAAAACTGTTTTTT
>TRBV7-9|TRBJ1-1|few|16|.
CASSLVGARANTEAFF
TGTGCCAGCAGCTTAGTCGGGGCCAGGGCGAACACTGAAGCTTTCTTT
>TRBV18|TRBJ1-5|.|14|.
CASSLQGGNQPQHF
TGTGCCAGCTCACTCCAGGGAGGCAATCAGCCCCAGCATTTT
>TRBV2|TRBJ2-3|few|14|TRBD1
CASRQGAETDTQYF
TGTGCCAGCAGGCAGGGGGCAGAGACAGATACGCAGTATTTT
>TRBV7-6|TRBJ2-7|few|19|TRBD2
CASTPARPQLAGSPYEQYF
TGTGCCAGCACCCCGGCCAGGCCGCAACTAGCGGGCTCGCCCTACGAGCAGTACTTC
>TRBV6-4|TRBJ1-3|.|20|.
CASSDCLRQSTGRSGNTIYF
TGTGCCAGCAGTGACTGTCTCCGGCAGTCCACCGGGCGCTCTGGAAACACCATATATTTT
>TRBV4-1|TRBJ2-7|.|19|.
CASSQVPPITWTPVYEQYF
TGCGCCAGCAGCCAAGTTCCCCCCATTACTTGGACCCCAGTCTACGAGCAGTACTTC
>TRBV27|TRBJ2-7|.|14|.
CASSLLGASYEQYF
TGTGCCAGCAGTCTTTTGGGGGCATCCTACGAGCAGTACTTC
>TRBV15|TRBJ1-1|.|15|.
CATSTLGGADTEAFF
TGTGCCACCAGCACCCTCGGTGGGGCAGACACTGAAGCTTTCTTT
>TRBV18|TRBJ1-5|few|15|TRBD1
CASSPTGQFNQPQHF
TGTGCCAGCTCACCAACGGGACAGTTTAATCAGCCCCAGCATTTT
>TRBV27|TRBJ2-4|.|17|.
CASSSTTPTLAKNIQYF
TGTGCCAGCAGTTCAACCACCCCCACTCTAGCCAAAAACATTCAGTACTTC
>TRBV5-1|TRBJ1-1|.|17|.
CASSLVRGRGGYTEAFF
TGCGCCAGCAGCTTGGTACGGGGGCGAGGAGGGTACACTGAAGCTTTCTTT
>TRBV20-1|TRBJ1-2|.|11|.
CSAMPPYGYTF
TGCAGTGCTATGCCTCCCTATGGCTACACCTTC
>TRBV19|TRBJ1-5|few|13|.
CASSIAPRQPQHF
TGTGCCAGTAGTATAGCCCCTCGTCAGCCCCAGCATTTT
>TRBV9|TRBJ2-3|.|15|.
CASSSRVMGTDTQYF
TGTGCCAGCAGCTCCCGAGTCATGGGTACAGATACGCAGTATTTT
>TRBV7-9|TRBJ1-3|few|18|TRBD1
CASSLGIKGTGSGNTIYF
TGTGCCAGCAGCTTAGGCATAAAGGGGACAGGCTCTGGAAACACCATATATTTT
>TRBV5-1|TRBJ1-6|.|16|.
CASREGQSSYNSPLHF
TGCGCCAGCAGGGAGGGGCAGAGCTCCTATAATTCACCCCTCCACTTT
>TRBV7-9|TRBJ2-5|few|16|.
CASSHRIGASQETQYF
TGTGCCAGCAGCCACCGAATTGGGGCTTCCCAAGAGACCCAGTACTTC
>TRBV2|TRBJ2-1|.|17|TRBD2
CASSPAKLAVPYNEQFF
TGTGCCAGCAGTCCCGCGAAGCTAGCGGTGCCCTACAATGAGCAGTTCTTC